One and the same sample provided the 20 T cell receptor beta chains below, sequenced in a study of molecular identifiers for immune sequencing clone quantification. TCRdb reprocessed the PCR reads via MiXCR and lists one record per CDR3 protein. The sample contains approximately 59,000 distinct CDR3 sequences, about 18% of which appear only once. The sequencing input was naive CD8+ T cells from blood, with Jurkat cell RNA spiked in. The subset: FACS-sorted CD8+CD4-CCR7+CD45RA+ naive T cells. All receptors derive from a human donor in good health. Some libraries in this study had Jurkat cell RNA spiked in.

Ten or more counts support this clonotype. The chain recombines TRBV27 with TRBJ2-7; no reliable D call. Trimming took 2 bases from V and 0 from J, leaving 8 bases between them. Germline CDR1 is MNHEY and CDR2 is SMNVEV (reference sequence). The CDR3 extends over 14 amino acids. CDR3 DNA sequence: TGTGCCAGCAGTTTAAGCCTGCTCTCCTACGAGCAGTACTTC. It translates to CASSLSLLSYEQYF.

This clonotype was seen ten or more times. This chain uses TRBV20-1 with TRBJ1-2; 10 positions agree with TRBD1. V gave up 6 bases and J gave up 0 bases; unmatched junction bases: 4. The CDR3 runs to 14 residues. Looked up from germline, CDR1 is DFQATT and CDR2 is SNEGSKA (reference sequence). Here the CDR3 reads CSAQGQGANYGYTF. The CDR3 bases are TGCAGTGCGCAAGGACAGGGGGCTAACTATGGCTACACCTTC.

This clonotype occurred many times. This rearrangement joins TRBV23-1 to TRBJ2-7; the D is unclear. TRBV23-1 carries the ORF label, with uncertain function. The CDR3 consists of 15 residues. V was pared by 6 bases and J by 2 bases, with 17 bases between. CDR3 protein: CASSPPPGLTYEQYF. As DNA, the CDR3 is TGCGCCAGCAGCCCCCCCCCCGGGCTCACCTACGAGCAGTACTTC.

This clonotype appeared many times. The rearrangement joins TRBV13 to TRBJ2-3, with D perhaps TRBD1 (6 bases). V lost 1 base and J lost 6, with 14 bases in between. Germline V gene lookup returns CDR1 PRHDT and CDR2 FYEKMQ (reference sequence). The CDR3 covers 15 residues. CDR3 amino acids: CASSLVGGSVDTQYF. The CDR3 coding sequence is TGTGCCAGCAGCTTAGTAGGGGGATCGGTTGATACGCAGTATTTT.

The chain is built from TRBV12-3 or TRBV12-4 and TRBJ2-4; 9 positions match TRBD2. The CDR3 runs to 16 residues. J was trimmed by 0 bases and V by 9 bases; bases with no gene match: 9. Here the CDR3 reads CASCAGGKLAKNIQYF. CDR3 bases: TGTGCCAGTTGCGCGGGGGGGAAGTTAGCCAAAAACATTCAGTACTTC.

This clonotype was seen more than once but under ten times. This clone may be a read error of a much larger clone one base away. The V and J genes are TRBV5-1 and TRBJ2-7, with 7 bases lining up with TRBD2. The CDR3 sequence is 14 residues long. Germline V gene sequence: CDR1 SGHRS, CDR2 YFSETQ. Unmatched junction bases numbered 9, after V lost 5 bases and J lost 4 bases. The chain's CDR3 is CASRVEGRGYEQYF. In DNA, the CDR3 is TGCGCCAGCAGGGTGGAGGGGAGGGGATACGAGCAGTACTTC. The entire variable domain, with the rest obtained from reference TRBV5-1 and TRBJ2-7, is as follows: KAGVTQTPRYLIKTRGQQVTLSCSPISGHRSVSWYQQTPGQGLQFLFEYFSETQRNKGNFPGRFSGRQFSNSRSEMNVSTLELGDSALYLCASRVEGRGYEQYFGPGTRLTVT.

The sample holds one count of this clonotype. The chain recombines TRBV6-5 with TRBJ1-1; D remains ambiguous. Trimming left V 1 base short and J 4 bases short, with 13 bases between. The CDR3 extends over 15 amino acids. Looked up from germline, CDR1 is MNHEY and CDR2 is SVGAGI. CDR3 amino acids: CASSYYERAGTEAFF. The CDR3 DNA is TGTGCCAGCAGTTACTACGAGCGGGCGGGCACTGAAGCTTTCTTT.

This clonotype was detected ten times or more. The gene calls are TRBV7-8 and TRBJ2-3, with D unclear. Trimming removed 3 bases from V and 2 bases from J, with 15 bases in between. This CDR3 is built from 16 residues. The germline V gene has CDR1 SGHVS and CDR2 FQNEAQ. CDR3 loop: CASSFRSFFFTDTQYF. In nucleotides, the CDR3 is TGTGCCAGCAGCTTCCGGAGTTTCTTCTTCACAGATACGCAGTATTTT.

This clonotype was detected many times. DNA for the CDR3: TGTGCCAGCAGCTTAGGGCAGGGGGATGGCTACACCTTC. Its translation is CASSLGQGDGYTF. V is TRBV13 and J is TRBJ1-2; 7 bases are a match to TRBD1. The CDR3 runs to 13 residues. Germline loops: CDR1 PRHDT, CDR2 FYEKMQ (reference sequence). With 0 bases clipped from V and 6 bases from J, the junction kept 1 base outside the gene matches.

This clonotype was seen many times. The chain uses TRBV20-1 and TRBJ2-4; D gene unclear. The CDR3 covers 13 residues. V lost 3 bases, J lost 2 bases, and 8 bases lay in between. Germline CDR1 reads DFQATT; CDR2 reads SNEGSKA (reference sequence). Written as DNA, the CDR3 is TGCAGTGCTAGTGCAGTGTCCAAAAACATTCAGTACTTC. Translation gives CSASAVSKNIQYF.

Turning to this clonotype: A read error is possible here, since a much larger clone lies one base away. The V and J genes are TRBV2 and TRBJ2-4; the D is unclear. Trimming cost V 1 base and J 0 bases, with 10 bases left between them. CDR3 length: 16 residues. Per the germline V gene, CDR1 is SNHLY and CDR2 is FYNNEI. This CDR3 reads CASSEGQEIAKNIQYF. In nucleotides, the CDR3 is TGTGCCAGCAGTGAAGGGCAGGAGATAGCCAAAAACATTCAGTACTTC.

This clonotype was seen repeatedly, ten times or more. This chain links TRBV2 with TRBJ1-6, with 7 bases aligning to TRBD1. Looked up from germline, CDR1 is SNHLY and CDR2 is FYNNEI. V was clipped by 5 bases and J by 6 bases; unmatched bases: 22. This CDR3 comprises 20 residues. CDR3: CASSPYFDRATRNVNSPLHF. In nucleotides, the CDR3 is TGTGCCAGCAGTCCTTACTTTGACAGGGCAACCCGGAATGTTAATTCACCCCTCCACTTT. Based on the CDR3 plus reference TRBV2 and TRBJ1-6, the full variable domain is EPEVTQTPSHQVTQMGQEVILRCVPISNHLYFYWYRQILGQKVEFLVSFYNNEISEKSEIFDDQFSVERPDGSNFTLKIRSTKLEDSAMYFCASSPYFDRATRNVNSPLHFGNGTRLTVT.

This clonotype was picked up many times. This chain uses TRBV5-4 with TRBJ1-2, with 7 bases fitting TRBD1. V dropped 1 base and J dropped 4; count of bases not matched to a gene: 7. This CDR3 has 15 residues. CDR1 and CDR2 (germline): SGHNT, YYREEE (reference sequence). The CDR3 DNA is TGTGCCAGCAGCTTGTCGGGACAGATAGTCTATGGCTACACCTTC. As protein: CASSLSGQIVYGYTF.

In this sample, this clonotype turned up many times. The chain has TRBV3-1 and TRBJ2-5; weak D call: TRBD2 (6 bases). Germline V lookup: CDR1 LGHDT, CDR2 YNNKEL (reference sequence). The CDR3 consists of 20 residues. Between the trimmed V and J ends, which lost 0 bases and 3 bases, there was a span of 26 bases. CDR3 nucleotide sequence: TGTGCCAGCAGCCAAGACCTCCGGGACTTGTCACCCAAAGTTGAAGAGACCCAGTACTTC. This translates into CASSQDLRDLSPKVEETQYF.

The chain carries TRBV25-1 and TRBJ1-1, with a possible D match to TRBD1 (6 bases). Germline V gene data show CDR1 as MGHDK and CDR2 as SYGVNS. V was shortened by 3 bases and J by 0 bases, with 8 bases between the two germline ends. This CDR3 has 14 amino acids. CDR3 loop: CASSDRGMNTEAFF. The CDR3 nucleotides are TGTGCCAGCAGTGACAGGGGTATGAACACTGAAGCTTTCTTT.

At least ten counts were recorded for this clonotype. The rearrangement joins TRBV7-6 to TRBJ1-1; D perhaps matches TRBD1 (6 bases). Germline V gene data show CDR1 as SGHVS and CDR2 as FNYEAQ. This CDR3 is 16 amino acids long. V lost 5 bases to trimming and J lost 1 base, with 17 bases between them. CDR3 sequence (DNA): TGTGCCAGCAGCAACGGTCCGGGGGGCGGGAACACTGAAGCTTTCTTT. This translates into CASSNGPGGGNTEAFF.

This clonotype was seen only a few times. V gene TRBV27 combines with J gene TRBJ1-1, with 7 bases lining up with TRBD1. V shed 5 bases and J 2 bases; nucleotides not matched to a gene: 5. The CDR3 totals 14 residues. Germline V gene lookup returns CDR1 MNHEY and CDR2 SMNVEV (reference sequence). CDR3 amino acids: CASSHWTGNTEAFF. CDR3 in DNA: TGTGCCAGCAGTCACTGGACAGGTAACACTGAAGCTTTCTTT.

Worth noting for this clonotype: The junction departs from the called germline gene at one end, perhaps through a read error. V and J are TRBV13 and TRBJ2-7, with D perhaps TRBD1 (5 bases). Germline CDR1 reads PRHDT; CDR2 reads FYEKMQ (reference sequence). The CDR3 sequence is 15 residues long. The CDR3 DNA reads TGTGCCAGCAGCCTAGGGGCAGACTTTGCATACGAGCAGTACTTC. It specifies CASSLGADFAYEQYF.

This clonotype was detected many times. The chain couples TRBV9 to TRBJ2-4, with D perhaps matching TRBD2 (6 bases). CDR1 is SGDLS, CDR2 YYNGEE, per germline. This CDR3 has 15 amino acids. V dropped 0 bases and J dropped 0 bases, with 7 bases sitting between them. The CDR3 DNA sequence: TGTGCCAGCAGCGTAGCGGGACTAGCCAAAAACATTCAGTACTTC. This codes for CASSVAGLAKNIQYF.

This clonotype has a count of ten or more. J is TRBJ2-7 and V is TRBV27; a weak D match, TRBD2 (6 bases). Trimming left V 5 bases short and J 0 bases short, with 14 bases between. Germline V gene lookup returns CDR1 MNHEY and CDR2 SMNVEV (reference sequence). This CDR3 is built from 15 residues. The CDR3 loop is CASSPLPGSSYEQYF. As DNA, the CDR3 is TGTGCCAGCAGTCCCCTCCCCGGGAGCTCCTACGAGCAGTACTTC.